The entry that follows covers one T cell receptor beta chain sequence. Its specificity is unknown. Assay used: immunoSEQ multiplex PCR; TCRdb lists only in-frame clones, some missing. The sample yields roughly 1 million clones, about 75% seen once. V lost 3 bases and J 7 bases, leaving 18 bases between the germline ends. This CDR3 is 14 amino acids long. Per the germline V gene, CDR1 is GTSNPN and CDR2 is SVGIG (reference sequence). The record originates from a study of shared clonotypes between healthy human individuals. Study summary: The donor group consisted of two women and three men, aged 18 to 49. Findings and limits, study-wide: Sequencing depth was predicted to influence how clonotypes are shared among donors.

The rearrangement uses TRBV30 and TRBJ1-2; D not certain. This TCR derives from a man aged 18 to 35 in good health. The sample consisted of memory CD4+ T cells sorted from blood. Subset meaning: CD45RA-negative fraction. CDR3 nucleotide sequence: TGTGCCTGGAGGATGGACCAGCAAACGGGTGGCTACACCTTC. Translation gives CAWRMDQQTGGYTF.